These 7 T cell receptor beta chains were sequenced from one sample in a study of blood T cell repertoires in COVID-19. The table came from immunoSEQ multiplex PCR; TCRdb's copy has only in-frame clones and leaves some out. This table holds 95,000 to 100,000 clones, about 90% found once. Material: peripheral blood. All receptors derive from a man between 50 and 59 years old with acute or convalescent COVID-19.

The chain has TRBV21-1 and TRBJ1-6. TRBV21-1 is a pseudogene segment. The CDR3 runs 14 residues. The CDR3 is CASNPGSLTGPLHF. The CDR3 region has the DNA TGTGCCAGCAACCCGGGATCCTTAACGGGGCCCCTCCACTTT.

The chain joins TRBV5-6 to TRBJ1-5; D might be TRBD1 (6 bases). V lost 0 bases, J lost 0 bases, and 7 bases lay in between. Germline-derived CDR1 and CDR2 are SGHDT and YYEEEE. CDR3 size: 15 residues. CDR3 nucleotide sequence: TGTGCCAGCAGCTTGGGACAGGCTAGCAATCAGCCCCAGCATTTT. The encoded protein is CASSLGQASNQPQHF. The full variable domain, rest sourced from reference TRBV5-6 and TRBJ1-5, is DAGVTQSPTHLIKTRGQQVTLRCSPKSGHDTVSWYQQALGQGPQFIFQYYEEEERQRGNFPDRFSGHQFPNYSSELNVNALLLGDSALYLCASSLGQASNQPQHFGDGTRLSIL.

V is TRBV5-1 and J is TRBJ2-7; 7 nucleotides align to TRBD1. This CDR3 region has 15 residues. Germline V gives CDR1 SGHRS, CDR2 YFSETQ. J lost 2 bases, V lost 4 bases, and 9 bases had no gene match. CDR3 sequence (DNA): TGCGCCAGCAGCCTACAGACAGGGTTCGCCTACGAGCAGTACTTC. This codes for CASSLQTGFAYEQYF.

The chain carries TRBV5-1 and TRBJ2-3, with D perhaps TRBD2 (5 bases). V gave up 6 bases and J gave up 2 bases, with 16 bases separating them. Germline-derived CDR1 and CDR2 are SGHRS and YFSETQ. The CDR3 sequence is 15 residues long. The CDR3 loop reads CASTPVRGDTDTQYF. The CDR3 DNA is TGCGCCAGCACCCCCGTCCGGGGAGACACAGATACGCAGTATTTT.

The J gene is TRBJ2-7, the V gene TRBV18; TRBD2 might be the D (6 bases). This CDR3 spans 16 amino acids. V was cut by 2 bases and J by 8 bases, with 22 bases left in between. The germline V gene encodes CDR1 KGHSH and CDR2 LQKENI. This CDR3 is CASSPNNGDGGAQQYF. The CDR3 bases are TGTGCCAGCTCACCAAATAACGGGGACGGGGGAGCTCAGCAGTACTTC.

The chain has TRBV5-6 and TRBJ2-1; 8 bases align to TRBD1. Germline trimming cut 6 bases from V and 4 bases from J; bases unmatched to any gene: 6. CDR3 size: 14 residues. CDR1 and CDR2 (germline): SGHDT, YYEEEE. CDR3 nucleotides: TGTGCCAGCACAATCGGACAGGGATACAATGAGCAGTTCTTC. Protein product: CASTIGQGYNEQFF.

This clone was seen only once. This chain joins TRBV7-9 and TRBJ1-1; D unclear. The CDR3 is made up of 10 amino acids. Between the trimmed V and J ends, which lost 5 bases and 7 bases, there was a span of 5 bases. Germline V CDR1 and CDR2: SEHNR, FQNEAQ (reference sequence). The CDR3 loop reads CASSNYEAFF. CDR3 bases: TGTGCCAGCAGCAACTATGAAGCTTTCTTT.